This TCR beta chain was captured by sequencing in a study of human T cells and chemical hapten exposure. The wider study: Among samples, TCR yields varied mainly because of small differences in pooled library volume. Findings and limits, study-wide: Following DPC sensitization, TCRs present above 1 in 1000 frequency showed no change.

With 2 bases removed from V and 3 bases from J, the gap between germline ends came to 7 bases. The CDR3 loop spans 13 amino acids. The authors' total RNA extraction used unfractionated whole blood. To note about this clonotype: Its antigen is not known.

Individual cDNA molecules received unique molecular identifiers in the library. In the original processing: Per-sample TCR counts ranged from roughly 20,000 to 750,000, median 95,638. TCRdb used MiXCR to reprocess the 5' RACE reads, holding one entry per CDR3 protein. TCRdb's processing, not the study's, gives the V and J calls here. In the table there are fewer than 150,000 distinct CDR3 sequences, 15% to 20% of which are singletons. The sequence came from a human donor in good health. The chain is built from TRBV12-3 or TRBV12-4 and TRBJ1-2; D is unresolved. This chain's CDR3 is CASSLRADYGYTF. The CDR3 nucleotides read TGTGCCAGCAGTTTAAGGGCTGACTATGGCTACACCTTC.